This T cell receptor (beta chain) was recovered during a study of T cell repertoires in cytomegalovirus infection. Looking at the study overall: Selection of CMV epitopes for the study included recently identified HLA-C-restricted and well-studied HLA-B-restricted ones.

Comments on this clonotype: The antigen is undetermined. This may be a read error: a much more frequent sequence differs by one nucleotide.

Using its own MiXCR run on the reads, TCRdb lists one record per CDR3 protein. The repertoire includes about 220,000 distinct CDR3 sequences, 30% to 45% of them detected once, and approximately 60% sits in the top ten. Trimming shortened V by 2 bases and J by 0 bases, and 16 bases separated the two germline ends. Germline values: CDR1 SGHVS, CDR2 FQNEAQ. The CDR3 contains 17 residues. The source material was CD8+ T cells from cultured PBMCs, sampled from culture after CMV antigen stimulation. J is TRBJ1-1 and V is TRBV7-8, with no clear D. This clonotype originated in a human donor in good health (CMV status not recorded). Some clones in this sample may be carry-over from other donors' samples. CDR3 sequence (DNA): TGTGCCAGCAGCTTAAGCCGCATACAGACGATGAACACTGAAGCTTTCTTT. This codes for CASSLSRIQTMNTEAFF.